Listed below are T cell receptor beta chains from one sample, sequenced in a study of cytomegalovirus exposure and HLA in healthy donors. Clones were read by immunoSEQ multiplex PCR, and TCRdb kept only the in-frame ones, dropping some. The sample contains roughly 120,000 clones, 75% of which appear only once. Sequencing was carried out using PBMCs. Receptors were obtained from a woman aged 35 to 49 in good health and CMV-seropositive. CDR3s include the opening cysteine and the closing phenylalanine or tryptophan. A D gene is named only where the DNA matches it firmly. Clone size, where shown, is once, few, many, or a class for clones that have expanded.

v_gene	abundance	d_gene	j_gene	CDR3aa	CDR3nt
TRBV27	NA	TRBD2	TRBJ2-5	CASSFSSGRVGGKETQYF	TGTGCCAGCAGTTTTTCTAGCGGGAGGGTCGGGGGCAAAGAGACCCAGTACTTC
TRBV5-4	NA	NA	TRBJ2-2	CASSLNRLVPTGELFF	TGTGCCAGCAGCTTAAACAGACTAGTCCCAACCGGGGAGCTGTTTTTT
TRBV28	NA	NA	TRBJ2-7	CASSFPFPREQYF	TGTGCCAGCAGTTTCCCCTTCCCCCGCGAGCAGTACTTC
TRBV6-4	NA	TRBD2	TRBJ2-3	CASSDSKGTSADTQYF	TGTGCCAGCAGTGACTCGAAGGGGACTAGCGCAGATACGCAGTATTTT
TRBV6-6	NA	TRBD1	TRBJ1-2	CASSGQGNGYTF	TGTGCCAGCAGTGGACAGGGTAATGGCTACACCTTC
TRBV18	NA	NA	TRBJ1-2	CASSRLGTEEGKNF	TGTGCCAGCTCTCGCCTCGGGACGGAGGAGGGAAAGAACTTC
TRBV18	NA	TRBD1	TRBJ1-4	CASSPLTGVDEKLFF	TGTGCCAGCTCACCTCTGACAGGGGTGGATGAAAAACTGTTTTTT
TRBV5-4	NA	NA	TRBJ1-1	CASSLGRGGVTEAFF	TGTGCCAGCAGCTTGGGTAGGGGGGGCGTAACTGAAGCTTTCTTT
TRBV6-5	once	NA	TRBJ2-1	CASRYYNEQFF	TGTGCCAGCAGGTACTACAATGAGCAGTTCTTC
TRBV7-9	NA	TRBD1	TRBJ2-5	CASATGTGTDLGTQYF	TGTGCCAGCGCAACCGGGACAGGGACTGACTTGGGGACCCAGTACTTC
TRBV7-8	NA	NA	TRBJ2-2	CASSLDGKRYTGELFF	TGTGCCAGCAGCTTAGACGGGAAGAGATACACCGGGGAGCTGTTTTTT
TRBV29-1	NA	TRBD2	TRBJ2-7	CSVGTSDSYEQYF	TGCAGCGTCGGGACTAGCGATTCCTACGAGCAGTACTTC
TRBV30	few	NA	TRBJ2-3	CAWSGRPPSTDTQYF	TGTGCCTGGAGTGGGCGGCCACCGAGCACAGATACGCAGTATTTT
TRBV6-5	NA	NA	TRBJ2-6	CASSLLRGTGANVLTF	TGTGCCAGCAGTTTACTCCGGGGAACTGGGGCCAACGTCCTGACTTTC
TRBV6-5	few	NA	TRBJ2-2	CASSQSRAGTGELFF	TGTGCCAGCAGCCAGAGTAGGGCGGGAACCGGGGAGCTGTTTTTT
TRBV19	NA	NA	TRBJ2-5	CASSQPGTQSRTQYF	TGTGCCAGTAGTCAACCCGGGACACAATCCCGGACCCAGTACTTC
TRBV7-2	NA	TRBD1	TRBJ1-1	CASSPLQGLRTEAFF	TGTGCCAGCAGCCCATTACAGGGGCTTCGCACTGAAGCTTTCTTT
TRBV7-2	NA	TRBD1	TRBJ1-1	CASSFDRGNANTEAFF	TGTGCCAGCAGCTTCGACAGGGGAAACGCGAACACTGAAGCTTTCTTT
TRBV28	few	TRBD1	TRBJ1-5	CASSFLPSQGGRYSNQPQHF	TGTGCCAGCAGTTTTTTACCCTCTCAGGGGGGAAGGTATAGCAATCAGCCCCAGCATTTT
TRBV7-3	NA	NA	TRBJ2-1	CASSSGAGRSEQFF	TGTGCCAGCAGCTCTGGGGCAGGGAGGTCTGAGCAGTTCTTC
TRBV19	once	NA	TRBJ1-5	CASRTATWDQPQHF	TGTGCCAGTAGAACGGCGACATGGGATCAGCCCCAGCATTTT
TRBV13	NA	NA	TRBJ2-1	CASSLGGEEQFF	TGTGCCAGCAGCTTAGGAGGAGAGGAGCAGTTCTTC
TRBV7-6	NA	NA	TRBJ1-2	CASSLGPNYGYTF	TGTGCCAGCAGCTTAGGGCCCAACTATGGCTACACCTTC
TRBV30	NA	NA	TRBJ1-1	CAWSIRQDEAFF	TGTGCCTGGAGTATTCGACAGGATGAAGCTTTCTTT
TRBV18	NA	NA	TRBJ2-1	CASSLTQNEQFF	TGTGCCAGCTCACTCACCCAGAATGAGCAGTTCTTC
TRBV4-3	few	NA	TRBJ1-5	CASSPDKTHQPQHF	TGCGCCAGCAGTCCGGACAAAACCCATCAGCCCCAGCATTTT
TRBV6-4	few	NA	TRBJ2-3	CASSPGASTDTQYF	TGTGCCAGCAGTCCAGGTGCTAGCACAGATACGCAGTATTTT
TRBV7-8	NA	NA	TRBJ2-1	CASSPLADYNEQFF	TGTGCCAGCAGCCCACTAGCAGACTACAATGAGCAGTTCTTC
TRBV15	NA	NA	TRBJ2-7	CATSDPPQGIYEQYF	TGTGCCACCAGCGACCCCCCCCAGGGTATTTACGAGCAGTACTTC
TRBV6-6	NA	NA	TRBJ1-5	CASNLGKLDQPQHF	TGTGCCAGTAACCTCGGGAAGCTAGATCAGCCCCAGCATTTT
TRBV6-5	few	NA	TRBJ2-3	CASSKRGSGHTQYF	TGTGCCAGCAGCAAAAGGGGGTCGGGACATACGCAGTATTTT
TRBV11-2	NA	TRBD2	TRBJ2-4	CASSLWEGARNIQYF	TGTGCCAGCAGCTTATGGGAGGGAGCTCGAAACATTCAGTACTTC
TRBV29-1	few	NA	TRBJ1-1	CSVRQAMNTEAFF	TGCAGCGTGCGACAGGCCATGAACACTGAAGCTTTCTTT
TRBV5-6	NA	TRBD2	TRBJ2-3	CASSLTMAGGSGTQYF	TGTGCCAGCAGCCTGACTATGGCGGGGGGTTCGGGTACGCAGTATTTT
TRBV7-3	NA	TRBD2	TRBJ2-1	CASSLIAGFYNEQFF	TGTGCCAGCAGCTTAATAGCGGGGTTTTACAATGAGCAGTTCTTC
TRBV6-1	NA	NA	TRBJ1-2	CASSEGQWNFYGYTF	TGTGCCAGCAGTGAAGGACAGTGGAATTTCTATGGCTACACCTTC
TRBV7-9	once	TRBD2	TRBJ2-2	CASSSRTSGSHGWTGELFF	TGTGCCAGCAGCTCGAGGACTAGCGGAAGCCATGGTTGGACCGGGGAGCTGTTTTTT
TRBV6-5	once	TRBD1	TRBJ2-7	CASSYSKGAYEQYF	TGTGCCAGCAGTTACTCAAAGGGGGCGTACGAGCAGTACTTC
TRBV30	NA	NA	TRBJ1-5	CAWSVLTSNQPQHF	TGTGCCTGGAGTGTACTTACTAGCAATCAGCCCCAGCATTTT
TRBV4-3	few	TRBD1	TRBJ2-7	CASSQARPRQGTYEQYF	TGCGCCAGCAGCCAAGCGAGGCCTAGACAGGGGACCTACGAGCAGTACTTC
TRBV10-3	once	NA	TRBJ1-1	CAISSREVGYTEAFF	TGTGCCATCAGCAGCCGGGAGGTGGGTTACACTGAGGCTTTCTTT
TRBV19	few	NA	TRBJ1-5	CASRNGQINQPQHF	TGTGCCAGTAGAAACGGACAGATCAATCAGCCCCAGCATTTT
TRBV7-2	once	NA	TRBJ1-1	CASSFFDMGSEAFF	TGTGCCAGCAGCTTCTTCGACATGGGCTCTGAAGCTTTCTTT
TRBV6-5	NA	NA	TRBJ1-4	CASSYGGVLTNEKLFF	TGTGCCAGCAGTTACGGCGGGGTCCTAACTAATGAAAAACTGTTTTTT
TRBV7-9	few	NA	TRBJ1-1	CASSWRLVGTEAFF	TGTGCCAGCAGCTGGAGATTGGTGGGCACTGAAGCTTTCTTT
TRBV4-3	NA	NA	TRBJ1-2	CASSQDTSLLLGYTF	TGCGCCAGCAGCCAAGATACGAGTCTGCTTCTGGGCTACACCTTC
TRBV19	NA	NA	TRBJ1-5	CASGGRSSGNQPQHF	TGTGCCAGTGGGGGGAGGTCTAGCGGCAATCAGCCCCAGCATTTT
TRBV7-3	NA	NA	TRBJ2-7	CASSGGGQSYEQYF	TGTGCCAGCAGCGGAGGGGGACAGTCCTACGAGCAGTACTTC
TRBV7-3	NA	NA	TRBJ1-2	CASSLDARGFDGYTF	TGTGCCAGCAGCTTAGACGCCCGGGGGTTTGATGGCTACACCTTC
TRBV7-3	NA	NA	TRBJ1-1	CASSQTLNTEAFF	TGTGCCAGCAGCCAAACACTGAACACTGAAGCTTTCTTT
TRBV4-3	few	TRBD1	TRBJ2-7	CASSQVGTASYEQYF	TGCGCCAGCAGCCAAGTCGGGACAGCCTCCTACGAGCAGTACTTC
TRBV6-1	NA	NA	TRBJ2-7	CASSEGTGSSYEQYF	TGTGCCAGCAGTGAAGGGACGGGGAGCTCCTACGAGCAGTACTTC
TRBV6-5	NA	TRBD1	TRBJ1-5	CASRTGGNQPQHF	TGTGCCAGCAGAACAGGGGGGAATCAGCCCCAGCATTTT